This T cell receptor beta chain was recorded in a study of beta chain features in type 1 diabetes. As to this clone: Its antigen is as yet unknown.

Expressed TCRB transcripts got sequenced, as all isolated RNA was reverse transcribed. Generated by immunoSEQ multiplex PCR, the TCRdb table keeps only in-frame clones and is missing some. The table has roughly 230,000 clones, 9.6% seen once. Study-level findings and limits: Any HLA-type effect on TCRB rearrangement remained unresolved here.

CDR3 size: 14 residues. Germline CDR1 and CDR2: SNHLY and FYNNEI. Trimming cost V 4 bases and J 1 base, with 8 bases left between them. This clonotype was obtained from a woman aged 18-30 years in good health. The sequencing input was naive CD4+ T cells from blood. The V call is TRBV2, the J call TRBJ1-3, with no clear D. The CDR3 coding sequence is TGTGCCAGCAGTGGCGGGAGTTCTGGAAACACCATATATTTT. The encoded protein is CASSGGSSGNTIYF.